Sequencing of this T cell receptor beta chain was carried out in a study of cytomegalovirus exposure and HLA in healthy donors (dated by TCRdb to 2016 to 2017). At the level of the whole study: According to a later analysis, the roughly 120 validation repertoires were produced on the same platform as the 666 repertoires of the first cohort. Along with the approximately 700-subject first cohort, a separate validation cohort of over a hundred different subjects was used. The study aimed to test whether cataloging public T cell receptors could reveal signatures of past pathogen exposure. To predict cytomegalovirus infection status, the study brought together high-throughput TCR immunosequencing, statistical association of individual TCRs with disease status, and machine learning. On the study overall, not on this receptor specifically: Cytomegalovirus status was reported to be diagnosed by the classifier with high specificity and sensitivity in both the original and validation cohorts. Most TCR sequences were observed very rarely across donors, whereas some public TCRs were present in many individuals. A few of the identified cytomegalovirus-associated TCR beta chains were confirmed in vitro to be specific for cytomegalovirus antigens. In a later analysis, TCRs clustered in the first cohort were found to also tend to co-occur in the 130 or so validation repertoires, with 94% of cluster scores above 0. It was suggested by the authors that the approach could potentially be generalized to other disease states and immunological phenotypes. A later analysis lacked HLA typing for the validation cohort, so it scored co-occurrence in that cohort across all 110 or so repertoires. In the study, roughly 160 TCR beta chains were listed as associated with cytomegalovirus.

Library preparation used the immunoSEQ multiplex PCR assay. As for how the authors treated the data: A statistical classification framework was built to diagnose cytomegalovirus status from the catalog of TCR beta chain sequences. This is the immuneACCESS table as TCRdb keeps it, with only in-frame sequences that have V and J called. A part of the clones is gone; compared with another copy, unresolved V genes explain less than half, and the rest is unexplained. V and J calls and clone size are copied from that table; D and trimming were computed from the DNA. Across this sample there are 150,000 to 180,000 clones, with around 84% seen only once. About 2.2% of the sample rests with the top ten. Separate from the approximately 670-subject first cohort, the validation cohort of roughly 110 subjects was the group to which the donors belonged. This clone occurred once. The clone's antigen remains unknown. Base qualities are not provided; no much larger clone lies one nucleotide away.

The trim is 4 bases for V and 7 bases for J, with a gap of 23 bases between the germline ends. There are 16 amino acids in the CDR3, from cysteine to phenylalanine inclusive. Of the read, only the CDR3 DNA is kept; its 48 bases are in frame from base 1. CDR1 and CDR2 (MGHRA, YSYEKL) derive from the germline V gene. The chain joins TRBV4-1 to TRBJ2-7; the D gene is perhaps TRBD1, from 7 matching bases. The receptor's source is a human donor in good health. The specimen was PBMCs. The DNA sequence is as follows: TGCGCCAGCAGCCTAGTTTGGAGGGACAGCGCGGGAGAGCAGTACTTC. Its coded protein is CASSLVWRDSAGEQYF.